The clone carrying this TCR beta chain was recorded a few times. Its antigen is as yet unknown. This entry comes from a study of CD8 T cells in Susac syndrome. Controls were drawn from healthy donors and were matched for age and sex. The authors negatively isolated CD8+ and CD4+ T cells and FACS-enriched TEMRA cells. Germline CDR1 SNHLY, CDR2 FYNNEI. This CDR3 region has 16 residues. The V gene lost 7 bases and the J gene lost 1 base, with 20 bases spanning the gap. The study, taken as a whole, reports: The number of individuals included in the study's TCR sequencing and HLA analysis was acknowledged as relatively small.

Random-hexamer reverse transcription was applied to roughly 0.45 to 1 ug RNA. TCRdb ran MiXCR on the immunoSEQ multiplex PCR reads and lists one entry per CDR3 protein. Counted here are about 120,000 distinct CDR3 sequences, 94% occurring once; the ten biggest clones make up about 0.089%. The sequence derives from a human donor in good health. The specimen was CD4+ T cells from PBMCs. V usage is TRBV2 and J usage is TRBJ2-7, with D perhaps TRBD2 (6 bases). In nucleotides, the CDR3 is TGTGCCAGCATAGCAGCCTATCGCGGGGTTTCCTACGAGCAGTACTTC. It yields the protein CASIAAYRGVSYEQYF. Using reference TRBV2 and TRBJ2-7 for the parts outside the CDR3, the full variable domain is EPEVTQTPSHQVTQMGQEVILRCVPISNHLYFYWYRQILGQKVEFLVSFYNNEISEKSEIFDDQFSVERPDGSNFTLKIRSTKLEDSAMYFCASIAAYRGVSYEQYFGPGTRLTVT.